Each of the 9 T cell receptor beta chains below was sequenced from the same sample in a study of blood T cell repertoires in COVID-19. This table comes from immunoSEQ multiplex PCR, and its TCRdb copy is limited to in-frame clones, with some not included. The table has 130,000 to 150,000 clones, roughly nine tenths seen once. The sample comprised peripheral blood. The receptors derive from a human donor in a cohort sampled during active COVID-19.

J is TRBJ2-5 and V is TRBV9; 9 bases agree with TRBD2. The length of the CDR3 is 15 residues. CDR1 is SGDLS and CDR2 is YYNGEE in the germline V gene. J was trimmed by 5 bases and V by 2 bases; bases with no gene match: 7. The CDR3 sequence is CASSVDGLATETQYF. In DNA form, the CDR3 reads TGTGCCAGCAGCGTGGATGGACTAGCGACGGAGACCCAGTACTTC.

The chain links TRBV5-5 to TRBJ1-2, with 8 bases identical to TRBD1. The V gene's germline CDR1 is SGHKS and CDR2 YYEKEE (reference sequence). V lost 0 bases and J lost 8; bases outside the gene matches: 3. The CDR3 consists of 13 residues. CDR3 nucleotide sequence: TGTGCCAGCAGCTTGGAGGGGACAGGAGGCTACACCTTC. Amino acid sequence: CASSLEGTGGYTF.

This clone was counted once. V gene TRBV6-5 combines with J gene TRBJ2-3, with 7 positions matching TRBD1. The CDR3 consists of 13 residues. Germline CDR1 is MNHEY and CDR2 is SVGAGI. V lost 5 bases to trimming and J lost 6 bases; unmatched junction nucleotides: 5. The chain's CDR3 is CASSRGQSDTQYF. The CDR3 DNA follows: TGTGCCAGCAGTAGGGGACAGTCCGATACGCAGTATTTT.

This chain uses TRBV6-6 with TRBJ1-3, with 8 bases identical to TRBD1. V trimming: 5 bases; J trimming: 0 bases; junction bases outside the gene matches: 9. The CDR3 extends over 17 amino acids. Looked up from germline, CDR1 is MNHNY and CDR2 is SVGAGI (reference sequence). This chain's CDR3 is CASSQHTGGGSGNTIYF. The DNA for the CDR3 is TGTGCCAGCAGTCAACACACAGGGGGAGGCTCTGGAAACACCATATATTTT.

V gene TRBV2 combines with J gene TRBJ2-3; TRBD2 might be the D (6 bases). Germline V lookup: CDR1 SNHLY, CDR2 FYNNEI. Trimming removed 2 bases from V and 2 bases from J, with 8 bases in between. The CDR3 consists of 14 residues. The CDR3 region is CASSETSSTDTQYF. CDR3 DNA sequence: TGTGCCAGCAGTGAAACTAGCTCCACAGATACGCAGTATTTT.

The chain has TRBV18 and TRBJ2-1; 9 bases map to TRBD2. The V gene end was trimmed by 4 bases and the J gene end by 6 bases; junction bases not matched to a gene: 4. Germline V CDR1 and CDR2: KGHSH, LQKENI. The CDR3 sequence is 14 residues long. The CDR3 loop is CASSRLAGFNEQFF. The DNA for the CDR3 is TGTGCCAGCTCACGGCTAGCGGGGTTCAATGAGCAGTTCTTC.

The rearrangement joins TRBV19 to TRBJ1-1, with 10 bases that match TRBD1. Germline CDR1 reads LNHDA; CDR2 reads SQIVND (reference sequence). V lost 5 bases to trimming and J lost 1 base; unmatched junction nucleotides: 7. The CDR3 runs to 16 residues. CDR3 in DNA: TGTGCCAGTAGTCCCCATGGGGACAGGGGGAACACTGAAGCTTTCTTT. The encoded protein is CASSPHGDRGNTEAFF.

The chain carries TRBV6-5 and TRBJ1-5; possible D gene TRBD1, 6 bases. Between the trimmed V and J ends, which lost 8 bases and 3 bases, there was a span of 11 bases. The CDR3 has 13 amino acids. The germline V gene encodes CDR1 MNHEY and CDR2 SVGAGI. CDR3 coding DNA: TGTGCCAGCTCTACAGGGTACAATCAGCCCCAGCATTTT. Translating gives CASSTGYNQPQHF.

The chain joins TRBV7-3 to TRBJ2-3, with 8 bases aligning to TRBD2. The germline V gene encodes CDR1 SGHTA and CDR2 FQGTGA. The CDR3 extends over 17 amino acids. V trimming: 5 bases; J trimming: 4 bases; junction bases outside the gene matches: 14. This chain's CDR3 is CASSLRPAGDRPDTQYF. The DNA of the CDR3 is TGTGCCAGCAGCCTTAGGCCAGCGGGGGATCGCCCAGATACGCAGTATTTT.